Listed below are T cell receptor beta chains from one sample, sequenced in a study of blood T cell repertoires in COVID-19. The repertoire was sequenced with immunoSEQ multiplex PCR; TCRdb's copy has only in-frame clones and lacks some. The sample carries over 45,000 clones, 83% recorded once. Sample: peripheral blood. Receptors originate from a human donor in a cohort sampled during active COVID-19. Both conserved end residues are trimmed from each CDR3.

cdr3_aa: ASSYDRGISPLH; v_call: TRBV6-5
cdr3_aa: ASSPGTSDQTQY; v_call: TRBV4-1
cdr3_aa: ASSGQALGHENIQY; v_call: TRBV2
cdr3_aa: ASSLGTGSTDTQY; v_call: TRBV9
cdr3_aa: ATPQMDRVGGEQF; v_call: TRBV6-5
cdr3_aa: ASSRSGLPNEKLF; v_call: TRBV5-5
cdr3_aa: ASSLYSGGGELF; v_call: TRBV27
cdr3_aa: AWSSPDRGSAEAF; v_call: TRBV30
cdr3_aa: ASHVPGQSYNEQF; v_call: TRBV5-5
cdr3_aa: ASSHQGPGNQPQH; v_call: TRBV6-6
cdr3_aa: ASSLEGGMGIFTGELF; v_call: TRBV3-1/TRBV3-2
cdr3_aa: ASYRDRVEYEQY; v_call: TRBV5-1
cdr3_aa: ASSLLPTYEQY; v_call: TRBV5-1
cdr3_aa: ASSLEGVPGELF; v_call: TRBV4-1
cdr3_aa: ASSDKFAGESSYEQY; v_call: TRBV7-9
cdr3_aa: ASSPGLSGNTIY; v_call: TRBV5-1
cdr3_aa: AWSAIAGTDTQY; v_call: TRBV30
cdr3_aa: ASSRTSGGSDTQY; v_call: TRBV6-5
cdr3_aa: AISTGGVNQPQH; v_call: TRBV10-3
cdr3_aa: AWTGAPADTEAF; v_call: TRBV30
cdr3_aa: ASRTLNSPLH; v_call: TRBV6-5
cdr3_aa: ASSPSTGNTIY; v_call: TRBV28
cdr3_aa: ASSEIVGQDYEQY; v_call: TRBV6-1
cdr3_aa: ASRTTSTGTQY; v_call: TRBV6-5
cdr3_aa: ASSSQGNYGYT; v_call: TRBV5-4
cdr3_aa: ASSPRRVRDRERSYEQY; v_call: TRBV7-2
cdr3_aa: ASTQRGGEQY; v_call: TRBV6-5
cdr3_aa: ASSRGLALRGYEQY; v_call: TRBV7-9
cdr3_aa: ASSQLGNRVWLSTDTQY; v_call: TRBV4-1
cdr3_aa: ASSETMRVTEAF; v_call: TRBV6-1
cdr3_aa: ASSFGLAGNTDTQY; v_call: TRBV7-9
cdr3_aa: ASSIKVNTGKLF; v_call: TRBV2
cdr3_aa: AWSHGTSGGGNEQF; v_call: TRBV30
cdr3_aa: ASRPGTGNYEQY; v_call: TRBV27
cdr3_aa: ASSLGAPGGTEAF; v_call: TRBV5-4
cdr3_aa: AWTVPPNRGGSDTQY; v_call: TRBV30
cdr3_aa: ASSLGAERAYEQY; v_call: TRBV7-2
cdr3_aa: ASSMDRGALH; v_call: TRBV19
cdr3_aa: ASSHPDRNYGYT; v_call: TRBV5-1
cdr3_aa: ASSPGTSGGREQF; v_call: TRBV3-1/TRBV3-2
cdr3_aa: ASSPAGGEASYNEQF; v_call: TRBV5-4
cdr3_aa: AWSVSAGGNTGELF; v_call: TRBV30
cdr3_aa: ASSQFSLGGAGANVLT; v_call: TRBV4-1
cdr3_aa: ASSSGTGGYNEQF; v_call: TRBV6-6
cdr3_aa: ASSLDPGAVNGYT; v_call: TRBV5-4
cdr3_aa: ASSQGGKLF; v_call: TRBV14
cdr3_aa: ASSQDRRVTDTQY; v_call: TRBV4-2
cdr3_aa: AWSVLAGGETQY; v_call: TRBV30
cdr3_aa: ASSVDTTNEKLF; v_call: TRBV9
cdr3_aa: AISGGDRANYEQY; v_call: TRBV10-3
cdr3_aa: AWSVKDRGLPSYEQY; v_call: TRBV30
cdr3_aa: ASSTGQVVSIGYT; v_call: TRBV19
cdr3_aa: ASSVVGGGGVDTQY; v_call: TRBV9
cdr3_aa: ASSLGADTQY; v_call: TRBV5-4
cdr3_aa: ASSYELVHDEQY; v_call: TRBV2
cdr3_aa: ASSLTGGGFHNEQF; v_call: TRBV11-2
cdr3_aa: ASSRQGTDTQY; v_call: TRBV5-4
cdr3_aa: ASSVQGEYGYT; v_call: TRBV5-1